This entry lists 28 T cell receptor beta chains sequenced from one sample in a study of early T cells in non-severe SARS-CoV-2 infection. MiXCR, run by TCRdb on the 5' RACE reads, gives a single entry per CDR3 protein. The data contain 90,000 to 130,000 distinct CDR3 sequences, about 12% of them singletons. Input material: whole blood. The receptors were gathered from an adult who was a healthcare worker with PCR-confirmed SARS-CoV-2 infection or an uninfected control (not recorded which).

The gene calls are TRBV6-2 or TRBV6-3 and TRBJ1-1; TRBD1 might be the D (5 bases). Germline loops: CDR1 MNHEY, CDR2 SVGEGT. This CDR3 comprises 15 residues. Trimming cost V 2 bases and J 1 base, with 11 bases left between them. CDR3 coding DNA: TGTGCCAGCAGTTACGGGGGGGTCGGGAACACTGAAGCTTTCTTT. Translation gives CASSYGGVGNTEAFF.

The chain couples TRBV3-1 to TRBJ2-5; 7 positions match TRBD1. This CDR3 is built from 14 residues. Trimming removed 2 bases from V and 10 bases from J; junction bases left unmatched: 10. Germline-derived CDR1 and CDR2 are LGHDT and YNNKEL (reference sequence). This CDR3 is CASSQKILDRDQYF. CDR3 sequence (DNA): TGTGCCAGCAGCCAAAAAATCCTCGACAGGGACCAGTACTTC.

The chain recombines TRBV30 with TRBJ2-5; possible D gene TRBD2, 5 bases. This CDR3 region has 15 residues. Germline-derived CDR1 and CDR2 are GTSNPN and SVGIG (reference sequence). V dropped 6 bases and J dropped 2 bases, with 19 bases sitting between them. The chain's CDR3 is CACPGPGGSQETQYF. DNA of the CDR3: TGTGCCTGCCCCGGCCCCGGCGGGTCACAAGAGACCCAGTACTTC.

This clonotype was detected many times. The CDR3, as DNA: TGCAGTGCCACTGGACAGGGAGGGCGCAATGAGCAGTTCTTC. It encodes CSATGQGGRNEQFF. V and J are TRBV20-1 and TRBJ2-1, with D tentatively TRBD1 (8 bases). With 6 bases removed from V and 6 bases from J, the gap between germline ends came to 18 bases. Germline CDR1 and CDR2: DFQATT and SNEGSKA (reference sequence). The CDR3 has 14 amino acids.

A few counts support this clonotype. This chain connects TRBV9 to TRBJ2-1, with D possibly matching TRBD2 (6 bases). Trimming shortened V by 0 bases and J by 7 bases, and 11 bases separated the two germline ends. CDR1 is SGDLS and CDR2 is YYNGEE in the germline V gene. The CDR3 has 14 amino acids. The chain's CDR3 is CASSVVAEGNEQFF. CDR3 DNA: TGTGCCAGCAGCGTAGTGGCGGAGGGGAATGAGCAGTTCTTC.

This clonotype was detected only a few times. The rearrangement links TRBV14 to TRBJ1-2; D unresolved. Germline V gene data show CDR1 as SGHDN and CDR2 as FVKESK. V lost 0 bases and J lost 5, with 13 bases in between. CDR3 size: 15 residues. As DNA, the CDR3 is TGTGCCAGCAGCCAAGACGTGCAGTTGACATATGGCTACACCTTC. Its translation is CASSQDVQLTYGYTF.

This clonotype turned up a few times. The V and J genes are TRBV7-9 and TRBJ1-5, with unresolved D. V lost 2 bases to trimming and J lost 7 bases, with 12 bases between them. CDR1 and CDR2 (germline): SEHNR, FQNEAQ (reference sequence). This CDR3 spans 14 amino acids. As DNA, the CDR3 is TGTGCCAGCAGCTTAATTGGGGATGAACAGCCCCAGCATTTT. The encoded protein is CASSLIGDEQPQHF.

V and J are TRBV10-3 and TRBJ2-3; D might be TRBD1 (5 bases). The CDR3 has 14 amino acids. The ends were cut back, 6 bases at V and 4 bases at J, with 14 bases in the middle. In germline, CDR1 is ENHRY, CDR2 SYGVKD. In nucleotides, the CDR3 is TGTGCCATCAGCGTAACAGGTCCGCCAGATACGCAGTATTTT. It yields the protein CAISVTGPPDTQYF.

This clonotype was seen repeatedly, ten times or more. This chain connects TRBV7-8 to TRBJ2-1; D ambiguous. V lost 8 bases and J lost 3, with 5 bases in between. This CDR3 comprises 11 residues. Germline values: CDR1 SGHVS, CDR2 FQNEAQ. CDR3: CASDDYNEQFF. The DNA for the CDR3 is TGTGCCAGCGACGACTACAATGAGCAGTTCTTC.

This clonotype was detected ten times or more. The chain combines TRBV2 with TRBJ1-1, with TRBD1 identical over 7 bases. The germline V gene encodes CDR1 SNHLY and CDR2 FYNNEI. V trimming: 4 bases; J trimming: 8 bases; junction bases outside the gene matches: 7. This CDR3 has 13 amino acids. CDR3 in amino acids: CASSGGGQAEAFF. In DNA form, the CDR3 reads TGTGCCAGCAGTGGAGGAGGACAGGCCGAAGCTTTCTTT.

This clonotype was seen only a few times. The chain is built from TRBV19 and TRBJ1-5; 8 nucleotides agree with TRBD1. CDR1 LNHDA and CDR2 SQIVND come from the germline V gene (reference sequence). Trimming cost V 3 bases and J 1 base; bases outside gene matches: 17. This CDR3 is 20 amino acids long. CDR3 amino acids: CASSISGTGDHSMSNQPQHF. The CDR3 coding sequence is TGTGCCAGTAGTATCTCCGGGACAGGCGACCATAGTATGAGCAATCAGCCCCAGCATTTT.

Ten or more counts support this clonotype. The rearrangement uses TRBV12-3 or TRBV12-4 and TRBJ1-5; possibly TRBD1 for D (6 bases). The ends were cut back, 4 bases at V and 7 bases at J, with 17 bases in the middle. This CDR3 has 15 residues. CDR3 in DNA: TGTGCCAGCAGTTGGGGAACACAGGGATTACAGCCCCAGCATTTT. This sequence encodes CASSWGTQGLQPQHF.

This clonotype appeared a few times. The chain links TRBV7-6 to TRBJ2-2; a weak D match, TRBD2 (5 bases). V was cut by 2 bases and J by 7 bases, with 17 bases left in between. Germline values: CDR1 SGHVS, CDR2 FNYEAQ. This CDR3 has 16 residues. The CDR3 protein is CASSLPYARTHGELFF. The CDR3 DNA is TGTGCCAGCAGCTTACCCTACGCCCGGACTCACGGGGAGCTGTTTTTT. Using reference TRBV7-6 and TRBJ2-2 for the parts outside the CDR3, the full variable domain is GAGVSQSPRYKVTKRGQDVALRCDPISGHVSLYWYRQALGQGPEFLTYFNYEAQQDKSGLPNDRFSAERPEGSISTLTIQRTEQRDSAMYRCASSLPYARTHGELFFGEGSRLTVL.

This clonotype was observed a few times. The CDR3 spells CASSEAQGWYSNQPQHF. CDR3 coding DNA: TGTGCCAGCAGTGAAGCCCAGGGCTGGTATAGCAATCAGCCCCAGCATTTT. The chain combines TRBV6-1 with TRBJ1-5; a weak D match, TRBD1 (5 bases). V was trimmed by 0 bases and J by 0 bases, leaving 12 bases between them. The germline gives CDR1 MNHNS, CDR2 SASEGT. The CDR3 is 17 residues long.

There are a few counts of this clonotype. The CDR3 is CASSLSSSYEQYF. CDR3 DNA sequence: TGCGCCAGCAGCCTATCTTCTTCCTACGAGCAGTACTTC. The chain has TRBV4-1 and TRBJ2-7; D gene ambiguous. V was pared by 4 bases and J by 1 base, with 8 bases between. Germline V gives CDR1 MGHRA, CDR2 YSYEKL. The CDR3 contains 13 residues.

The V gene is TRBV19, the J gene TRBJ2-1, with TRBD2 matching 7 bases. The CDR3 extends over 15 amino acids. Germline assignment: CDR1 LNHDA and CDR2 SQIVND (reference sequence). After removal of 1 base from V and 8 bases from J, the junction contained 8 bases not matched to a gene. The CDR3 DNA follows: TGTGCCAGTAGTATAGTTTTTGGACTAGGTTATGAGCAGTTCTTC. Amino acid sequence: CASSIVFGLGYEQFF.

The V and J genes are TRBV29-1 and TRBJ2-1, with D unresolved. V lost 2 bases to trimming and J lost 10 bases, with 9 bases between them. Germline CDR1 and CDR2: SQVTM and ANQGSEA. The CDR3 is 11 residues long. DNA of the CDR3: TGCAGCGTTGAATTGCGCCCCGAGCAGTTCTTC. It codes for CSVELRPEQFF.

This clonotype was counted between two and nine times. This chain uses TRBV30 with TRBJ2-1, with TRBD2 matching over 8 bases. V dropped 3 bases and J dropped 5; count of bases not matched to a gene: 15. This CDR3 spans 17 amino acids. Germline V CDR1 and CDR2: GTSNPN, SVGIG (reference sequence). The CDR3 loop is CAWSGRALLDRHNEQFF. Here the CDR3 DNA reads TGTGCCTGGAGCGGGAGGGCCCTCTTGGATAGGCACAATGAGCAGTTCTTC. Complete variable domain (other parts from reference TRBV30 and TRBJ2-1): SQTIHQWPATLVQPVGSPLSLECTVEGTSNPNLYWYRQAAGRGLQLLFYSVGIGQISSEVPQNLSASRPQDRQFILSSKKLLLSDSGFYLCAWSGRALLDRHNEQFFGPGTRLTVL.

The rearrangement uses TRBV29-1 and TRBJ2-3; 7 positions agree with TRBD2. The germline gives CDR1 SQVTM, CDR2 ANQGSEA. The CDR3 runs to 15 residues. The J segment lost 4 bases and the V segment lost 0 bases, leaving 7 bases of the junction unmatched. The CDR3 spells CSVEDPAGSADTQYF. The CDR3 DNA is TGCAGCGTTGAAGATCCAGCGGGAAGTGCAGATACGCAGTATTTT.

The CDR3, as DNA: TGTGCCAGCAGCCTTGAGGCGACCTATGGCTACACCTTC. Its protein product is CASSLEATYGYTF. V is TRBV28 and J is TRBJ1-2; the D is unclear. The V end was cut by 6 bases, the J end by 4 bases, with 12 bases between. The germline CDR1 and CDR2 sequences are MDHEN and SYDVKM. The CDR3 spans 13 residues.

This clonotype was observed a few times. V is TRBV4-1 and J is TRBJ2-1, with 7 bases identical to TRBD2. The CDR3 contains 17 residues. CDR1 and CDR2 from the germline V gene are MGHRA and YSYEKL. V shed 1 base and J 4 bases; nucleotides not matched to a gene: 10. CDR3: CASSQVAAGREYNEQFF. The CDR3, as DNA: TGCGCCAGCAGCCAAGTGGCAGCGGGGAGAGAATACAATGAGCAGTTCTTC.

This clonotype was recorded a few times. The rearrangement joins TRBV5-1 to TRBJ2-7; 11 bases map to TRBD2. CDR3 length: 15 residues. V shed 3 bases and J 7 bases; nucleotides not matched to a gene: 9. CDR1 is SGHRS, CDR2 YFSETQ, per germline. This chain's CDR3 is CASSSGLTSGAEQYF. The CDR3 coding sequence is TGCGCCAGCAGCTCGGGTCTGACTAGCGGGGCTGAGCAGTACTTC.

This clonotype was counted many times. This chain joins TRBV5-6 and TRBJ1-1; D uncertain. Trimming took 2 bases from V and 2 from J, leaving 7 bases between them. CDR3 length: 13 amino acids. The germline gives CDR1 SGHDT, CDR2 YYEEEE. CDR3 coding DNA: TGTGCCAGCAGCTTAATCACTAACACTGAAGCTTTCTTT. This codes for CASSLITNTEAFF.

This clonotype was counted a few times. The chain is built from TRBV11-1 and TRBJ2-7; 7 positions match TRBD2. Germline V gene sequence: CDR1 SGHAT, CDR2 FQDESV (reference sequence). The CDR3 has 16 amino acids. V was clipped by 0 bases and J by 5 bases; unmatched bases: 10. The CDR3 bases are TGTGCCAGCAGCTTAGCGGGCAGCGGGACTTTCAACGAGCAGTACTTC. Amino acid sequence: CASSLAGSGTFNEQYF.

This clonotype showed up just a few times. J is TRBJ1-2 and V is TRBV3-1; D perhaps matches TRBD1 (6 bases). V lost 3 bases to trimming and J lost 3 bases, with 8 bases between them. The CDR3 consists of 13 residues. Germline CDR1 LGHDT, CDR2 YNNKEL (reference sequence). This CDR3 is CASSQDRYYGYTF. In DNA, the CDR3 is TGTGCCAGCAGCCAGGACAGATACTATGGCTACACCTTC.

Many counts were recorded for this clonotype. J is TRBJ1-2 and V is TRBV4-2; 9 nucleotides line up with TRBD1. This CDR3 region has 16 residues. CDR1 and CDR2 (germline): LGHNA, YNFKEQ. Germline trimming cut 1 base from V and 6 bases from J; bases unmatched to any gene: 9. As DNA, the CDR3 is TGTGCCAGCAGCCAAGGGGCAGACAGGGGGAGCGATGGCTACACCTTC. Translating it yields CASSQGADRGSDGYTF.

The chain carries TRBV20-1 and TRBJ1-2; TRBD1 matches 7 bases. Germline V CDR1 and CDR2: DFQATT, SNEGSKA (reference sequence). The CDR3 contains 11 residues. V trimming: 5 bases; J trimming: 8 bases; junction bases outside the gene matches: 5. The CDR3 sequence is CSALRTGGYTF. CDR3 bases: TGCAGTGCTCTCCGGACAGGCGGCTACACCTTC.

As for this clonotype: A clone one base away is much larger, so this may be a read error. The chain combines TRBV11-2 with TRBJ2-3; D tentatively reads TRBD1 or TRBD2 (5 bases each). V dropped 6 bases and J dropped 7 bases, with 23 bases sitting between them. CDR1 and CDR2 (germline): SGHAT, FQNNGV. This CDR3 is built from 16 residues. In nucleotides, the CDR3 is TGTGCCAGCAGGGTCCGGGACGACCAGGCGGCCAATACGCAGTATTTT. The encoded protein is CASRVRDDQAANTQYF.